The present entry profiles one T cell receptor beta chain with its context. The data belong to a study of blood T cell repertoires in COVID-19. The assay was immunoSEQ multiplex PCR, and TCRdb's table has in-frame clones only and misses some. Seen here are approximately 460,000 clones, 85% to 90% observed once, and the top ten hold 0.75% to 0.9%. CDR3 length: 15 residues. Germline V CDR1 and CDR2: SGHTA, FQGNSA. Trimming pared 5 bases from V and 0 bases from J, leaving 11 bases between. The J gene is TRBJ1-3, the V gene TRBV7-2; D possibly corresponds to TRBD1 (5 bases). This TCR derives from a man between 18 and 29 years old with COVID-19, enrolled during active disease. The sequenced sample was peripheral blood. CDR3 protein: CASSPTDFSGNTIYF. For the CDR3, the DNA is TGTGCCAGCAGCCCGACAGATTTCTCTGGAAACACCATATATTTT.